The rows below give T cell receptor beta chains drawn from one sample of a study of identical twins. In TCRdb, the 5' RACE reads were re-called with MiXCR into one record per CDR3 protein. The sample records 300,000 to 400,000 distinct CDR3 sequences, approximately 13% being singletons. The sample was also reused in another study, on yellow fever vaccine responses in identical twins.

Sequenced input: CD8+ T cells sorted from blood. These TCRs come from a woman aged 18 to 35 in good health. CDR3s include the opening cysteine and the closing phenylalanine or tryptophan. D genes are given only for firm matches. Clone size appears in some rows only: once, few, many, or a class for an expanded clone.

DNA	CDR3	size	D	V	J
TGTGCCAGCAGGGTAGGGGGACGCCCCGGGGAGCTGTTTTTT	CASRVGGRPGELFF	-	-	TRBV6-1	TRBJ2-2
TGTGCCAGCTCACTATTTCCGGGACAGGGCATGCAGCCCCAGCATTTT	CASSLFPGQGMQPQHF	-	TRBD1	TRBV18	TRBJ1-5
TGTGCCAGCAGTTTGGGGCCCCCAGCGGGAGTCGGAGAGACCCAGTACTTC	CASSLGPPAGVGETQYF	-	TRBD2	TRBV28	TRBJ2-5
TGTGCCAGCAGTTTCGTCCGATACAATGAGCAGTTCTTC	CASSFVRYNEQFF	-	-	TRBV28	TRBJ2-1
TGTGCCACCAGCGCAACAGGGGTTGGGGCCAACGTCCTGACTTTC	CATSATGVGANVLTF	-	TRBD1	TRBV24-1	TRBJ2-6
TGTGCCACCGGGGTAGCGGGGGCCCGCACAGATACGCAGTATTTT	CATGVAGARTDTQYF	-	TRBD2	TRBV24-1	TRBJ2-3
TGTGCCAGCAGCCCGGATCGGACTGTGGGTGTAGCCAAAAACATTCAGTACTTC	CASSPDRTVGVAKNIQYF	few	-	TRBV11-2	TRBJ2-4
TGTGCTAGTGGGGACACTTATGGCTACACCTTC	CASGDTYGYTF	-	-	TRBV12-5	TRBJ1-2
TGTGCCAGCAGCTCGGGACTAGGGAACAATGAGCAGTTCTTC	CASSSGLGNNEQFF	-	TRBD2	TRBV11-2	TRBJ2-1
TGTGCCAGCAGCCCGGGAGGGGGCGCGTGGACTGAAGCTTTCTTT	CASSPGGGAWTEAFF	many	TRBD1	TRBV5-5	TRBJ1-1
TGTGCCAGCAGCTTACGGTCGGGGGCATACCCACATGAGCAGTTCTTC	CASSLRSGAYPHEQFF	-	-	TRBV13	TRBJ2-1
TGTGCCAGCAGCTTAGCGCTCCAATCAGGGAAGAACACTGAAGCTTTCTTT	CASSLALQSGKNTEAFF	-	-	TRBV7-9	TRBJ1-1
TGTGCCAGCAGCCAAGTCGATCGAGATGAGCAGTTCTTC	CASSQVDRDEQFF	few	-	TRBV4-2	TRBJ2-1
TGCAGTGCTAGAGCAGGTAGCGGGGGCAACAATGAGCAGTTCTTC	CSARAGSGGNNEQFF	-	TRBD2	TRBV20-1	TRBJ2-1
TGCGCCAGCAGTGACCCCGGAGCAATCGGGGAGCTGTTTTTT	CASSDPGAIGELFF	few	-	TRBV10-2	TRBJ2-2
TGCGCCAGCAGCTACCTAGCGCCGTCCAGGGATGAGCAGTTCTTC	CASSYLAPSRDEQFF	-	-	TRBV5-1	TRBJ2-1
TGTGCCAGCAGCCGTCCTGGGAACTACGAGCAGTACTTC	CASSRPGNYEQYF	many	-	TRBV7-9	TRBJ2-7
TGTGCCAGCAGCTTAGCGGGGTGGGAGACCCAGTACTTC	CASSLAGWETQYF	-	-	TRBV7-8	TRBJ2-5
TGCAGCGTTGTGGGACTAGCGGGAACGAGCTCCTACAATGAGCAGTTCTTC	CSVVGLAGTSSYNEQFF	many	TRBD2	TRBV29-1	TRBJ2-1
TGTGCCAGCAGCTCTTATAGCGGGGGGCCACACAATGAGCAGTTCTTC	CASSSYSGGPHNEQFF	few	TRBD2	TRBV7-9	TRBJ2-1
TGTGCCAGCAGTGTCGACAGGCAAACCTACGAGCAGTACTTC	CASSVDRQTYEQYF	few	-	TRBV12-3/TRBV12-4	TRBJ2-7
TGTGCCAGCAGCATCGGGACCGGCCGAGATACGCAGTATTTT	CASSIGTGRDTQYF	-	-	TRBV7-9	TRBJ2-3
TGTGCCAGCTCACCGGAGGACAGGGTGTTGGAGACCCAGTACTTC	CASSPEDRVLETQYF	-	TRBD1	TRBV18	TRBJ2-5
TGCGCCAGCAGCCCCCACAGGGAGATTTACTATGGCTACACCTTC	CASSPHREIYYGYTF	-	-	TRBV5-1	TRBJ1-2
TGTGCCAGCAGAAATGCTGGGGGGAGAGGGACTGAAGCTTTCTTT	CASRNAGGRGTEAFF	few	-	TRBV7-9	TRBJ1-1
TGCAGTGCTGGGGGGGGGACTAGCGGGAGACGGAACACCGGGGAGCTGTTTTTT	CSAGGGTSGRRNTGELFF	few	TRBD2	TRBV20-1	TRBJ2-2
TGTGCCAGCAGCCGCCGGACTAGCGGGAGTGAGAATGAGCAGTTCTTC	CASSRRTSGSENEQFF	-	TRBD2	TRBV7-3	TRBJ2-1
TGTGCCATCAGTGCCACATTGAAGAATTCTCCAACATCGAACACCGGGGAGCTGTTTTTT	CAISATLKNSPTSNTGELFF	-	-	TRBV10-3	TRBJ2-2
TGCAGCGCGCATCTAGCGGGAGGCCTCTCCTACAATGAGCAGTTCTTC	CSAHLAGGLSYNEQFF	few	TRBD2	TRBV29-1	TRBJ2-1
TGTGCCAGCAGTTTATCGGGTTGGCTAGCGGGGGGAGTAGGCACAGATACGCAGTATTTT	CASSLSGWLAGGVGTDTQYF	-	TRBD2	TRBV27	TRBJ2-3
TGCAGTGCTAGAAGGGGGCAGGGCAACACTGAAGCTTTCTTT	CSARRGQGNTEAFF	-	TRBD1	TRBV20-1	TRBJ1-1
TGTGCCAGCAGCGATCGACTCTTC	CASSDRLF	-	-	TRBV7-9	TRBJ2-5
TGTGCCATCACCTCTGACAGTTCAGATACGCAGTATTTT	CAITSDSSDTQYF	few	-	TRBV10-3	TRBJ2-3
TGTGCCAGCAGTTACTCGTGGGGAGGCAGGGGGCCTTACACCGGGGAGCTGTTTTTT	CASSYSWGGRGPYTGELFF	few	TRBD1	TRBV6-5	TRBJ2-2
TGTGCCAGCAGCCGGCCCCGGACAGAGACCTACGAGCAGTACTTC	CASSRPRTETYEQYF	many	-	TRBV5-5	TRBJ2-7
TGTGCCAGCAGTCCCGTCCGGTGGACGGGGGGAGGAAATGAGCAGTTCTTC	CASSPVRWTGGGNEQFF	many	TRBD2	TRBV12-3/TRBV12-4	TRBJ2-1
TGTGCCAGCAGTACGCCTCTAGCGAGGACCTACAATGAGCAGTTCTTC	CASSTPLARTYNEQFF	-	-	TRBV12-3/TRBV12-4	TRBJ2-1
TGCGCCAGCAGCTCCGGGACAGGGAAGTTCTTC	CASSSGTGKFF	-	TRBD1	TRBV5-1	TRBJ2-1
TGTGCCACCAGCGATTCCGGCGGGGAGCTGTTTTTT	CATSDSGGELFF	few	-	TRBV15	TRBJ2-2
TGTGCCAGCAGCTTAGTAGCGGGAGTGAACAATGAGCAGTTCTTC	CASSLVAGVNNEQFF	many	TRBD2	TRBV7-9	TRBJ2-1
TGTGCCAGCAGCTGGACTAGCGGCGCAGATACGCAGTATTTT	CASSWTSGADTQYF	many	TRBD2	TRBV7-2	TRBJ2-3
TGTGCCAGCAGTTTTCGGGACAGGGGATCCGGGGAGCTGTTTTTT	CASSFRDRGSGELFF	-	TRBD1	TRBV27	TRBJ2-2
TGTGCCAGCATCCCAGGTCCTACGGGTGAGCAGTACTTC	CASIPGPTGEQYF	-	-	TRBV28	TRBJ2-7
TGCAGTGCCGCATCACTAGCGGGGGCGACCTACAATGAGCAGTTCTTC	CSAASLAGATYNEQFF	-	TRBD2	TRBV20-1	TRBJ2-1
TGTGCCTCCGCGGGGTGGCTAGCGGGTCAAGAGACCCAGTACTTC	CASAGWLAGQETQYF	-	TRBD2	TRBV12-3/TRBV12-4	TRBJ2-5
TGTGCCAGTAGTGTCACTAGCGGGGATCGCTACGAGCAGTACTTC	CASSVTSGDRYEQYF	-	TRBD2	TRBV19	TRBJ2-7
TGTGCCAGTGGCAGGGCGACTAGCACAGATACGCAGTATTTT	CASGRATSTDTQYF	few	-	TRBV11-3	TRBJ2-3
TGTGCCAGCAGCCCCCTAGGCGGGAGTACTGACGAGCAGTACTTC	CASSPLGGSTDEQYF	-	TRBD2	TRBV13	TRBJ2-7
TGTGCCAGCTCACCGGGAGGGGAAGAGACCCAGTACTTC	CASSPGGEETQYF	-	TRBD2	TRBV18	TRBJ2-5
TGCGCCAGCAGCTCCCGACAGGGGTCCGGGGAGCTGTTTTTT	CASSSRQGSGELFF	-	TRBD1	TRBV4-1	TRBJ2-2
TGTGCCAGTAGTATCCTTGATCACTCACCCCTCCACTTT	CASSILDHSPLHF	-	-	TRBV19	TRBJ1-6
TGTGCCACCAGCGACCGCTACGAGCAGTACTTC	CATSDRYEQYF	-	-	TRBV15	TRBJ2-7
TGTGCCAGCGGCCCGGGACTAGCGGAGTTAGGGCAGTTCTTC	CASGPGLAELGQFF	-	TRBD2	TRBV5-6	TRBJ2-1